The clone carrying this TCR beta chain was observed many times. This CDR3 is built from 14 residues. J lost 4 bases, V lost 4 bases, and 6 bases had no gene match. Germline V gene data show CDR1 as MGHRA and CDR2 as YSYEKL. TCRdb reanalysed the RT-PCR reads using MiXCR and keeps one entry per CDR3 protein. The sample lists about a million distinct CDR3 sequences; about 20% were seen once. These data come from a study of patients and donors after allogeneic stem cell transplantation. The receptor was isolated from a human donor who was either an allogeneic HSCT recipient or a stem cell or donor lymphocyte infusion donor (not recorded which). It is not recorded whose cells these are; they may come from a transplant donor. The sequenced sample consisted of blood, either unsorted or a sorted T cell fraction (not recorded which). The chain has TRBV4-1 and TRBJ2-7, with 8 bases that match TRBD2. CDR3 in DNA: TGCGCCAGCAGCCCGGGGGGGCCTTCTTACGAGCAGTACTTC. The encoded protein is CASSPGGPSYEQYF.